In its sample, the clone carrying this T cell receptor (beta chain) was seen a few times. As yet, its antigen is unknown. The data were obtained in a study of cytomegalovirus exposure and HLA in healthy donors. Study conclusions and caveats: There were over 150 TCR beta chains listed as cytomegalovirus-associated. Immune exposure information available was restricted to CMV serostatus. An Asian-associated ancestry cluster reportedly showed fewer N-insertions than the approximately 670-donor mean in a later analysis.

Donors had nominal health at sampling but likely had unrecorded immune exposures. A multiplex PCR was run with 60 Vbeta primers and 13 Jbeta primers. Profiled with immunoSEQ multiplex PCR; TCRdb holds only in-frame clones, not every one. The sample lists some 170,000 clones; around 81% were seen once. The V gene's germline CDR1 is SGHTA and CDR2 FQGNSA. V was shortened by 1 base and J by 8 bases, with 17 bases between the two germline ends. The CDR3 sequence is 15 residues long. V gene TRBV7-2 combines with J gene TRBJ1-2, with a possible D match to TRBD1 (5 bases). The TCR comes from a woman in her 30s in good health and CMV-seronegative. The sequencing sample was made of PBMCs. The CDR3 DNA is TGTGCCAGCAGCTTAGATGTGACAGCGAAATTGGGCTACACCTTC. Protein product: CASSLDVTAKLGYTF. Looking up the rest from reference TRBV7-2 and TRBJ1-2 gives the full variable domain: GAGVSQSPSNKVTEKGKDVELRCDPISGHTALYWYRQSLGQGLEFLIYFQGNSAPDKSGLPSDRFSAERTGGSVSTLTIQRTQQEDSAVYLCASSLDVTAKLGYTFGSGTRLTVV.